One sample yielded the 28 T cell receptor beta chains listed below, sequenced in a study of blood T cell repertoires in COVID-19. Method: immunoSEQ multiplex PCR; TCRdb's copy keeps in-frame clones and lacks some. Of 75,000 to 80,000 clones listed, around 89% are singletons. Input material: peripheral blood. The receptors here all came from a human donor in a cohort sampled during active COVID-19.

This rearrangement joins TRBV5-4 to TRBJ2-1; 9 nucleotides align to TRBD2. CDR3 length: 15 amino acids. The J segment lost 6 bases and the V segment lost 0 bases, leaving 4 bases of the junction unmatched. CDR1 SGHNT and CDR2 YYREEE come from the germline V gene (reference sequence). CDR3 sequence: CASSLGGGASNEQFF. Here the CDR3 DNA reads TGTGCCAGCAGCTTGGGCGGGGGGGCCTCCAATGAGCAGTTCTTC.

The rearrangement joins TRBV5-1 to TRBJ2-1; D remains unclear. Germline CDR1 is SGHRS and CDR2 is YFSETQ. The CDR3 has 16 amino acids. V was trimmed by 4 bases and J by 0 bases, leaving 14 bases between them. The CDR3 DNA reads TGCGCCAGCAGCCCCGTTGGCGCTAGCTCCTACAATGAGCAGTTCTTC. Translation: CASSPVGASSYNEQFF.

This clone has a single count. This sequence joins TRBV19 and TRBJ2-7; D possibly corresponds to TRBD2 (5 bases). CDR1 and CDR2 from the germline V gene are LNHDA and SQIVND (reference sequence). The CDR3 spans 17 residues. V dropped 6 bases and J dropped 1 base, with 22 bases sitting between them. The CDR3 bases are TGTGCCAGTAGCCGGAGAGGACTTAGGTTGGGGTCCTACGAGCAGTACTTC. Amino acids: CASSRRGLRLGSYEQYF.

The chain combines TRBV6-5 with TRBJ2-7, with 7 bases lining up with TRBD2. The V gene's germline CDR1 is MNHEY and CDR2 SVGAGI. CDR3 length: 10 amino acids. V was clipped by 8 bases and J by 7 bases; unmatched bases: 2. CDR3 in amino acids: CASWGGEQYF. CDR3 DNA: TGTGCCAGCTGGGGGGGGGAGCAGTACTTC.

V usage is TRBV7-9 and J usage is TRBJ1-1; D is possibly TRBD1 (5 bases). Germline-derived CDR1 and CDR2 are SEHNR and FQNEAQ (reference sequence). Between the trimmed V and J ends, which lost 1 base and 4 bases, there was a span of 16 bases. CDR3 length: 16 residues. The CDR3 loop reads CASSLESGNSGTEAFF. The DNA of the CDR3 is TGTGCCAGCAGCTTAGAATCAGGGAATAGCGGCACTGAAGCTTTCTTT.

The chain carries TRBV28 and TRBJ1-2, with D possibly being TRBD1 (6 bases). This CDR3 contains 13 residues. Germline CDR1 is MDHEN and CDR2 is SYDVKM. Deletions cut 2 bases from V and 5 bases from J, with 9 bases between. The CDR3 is CASSLEGQYGYTF. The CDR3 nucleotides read TGTGCCAGCAGTTTAGAAGGACAGTATGGCTACACCTTC.

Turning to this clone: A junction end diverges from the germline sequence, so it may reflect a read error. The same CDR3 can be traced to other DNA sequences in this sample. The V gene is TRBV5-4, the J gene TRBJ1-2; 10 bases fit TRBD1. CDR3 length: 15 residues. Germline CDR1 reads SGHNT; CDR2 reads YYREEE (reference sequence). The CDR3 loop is CASSLFGTGDYGYTF. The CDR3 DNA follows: TGTGCTAGCAGCTTGTTTGGGACAGGGGACTATGGCTACACCTTC.

DNA for the CDR3: TGTGCCAGCGCACAGGGATGGGCAGTATCTGGGGCCAACGTCCTGACTTTC. Translating it yields CASAQGWAVSGANVLTF. The rearrangement uses TRBV3-1 (or the pseudogene TRBV3-2) and TRBJ2-6; D may be TRBD1 (6 bases). Trimming cost V 8 bases and J 1 base, with 18 bases left between them. Germline values: CDR1 LGHDT, CDR2 YNNKEL (reference sequence). This CDR3 spans 17 amino acids.

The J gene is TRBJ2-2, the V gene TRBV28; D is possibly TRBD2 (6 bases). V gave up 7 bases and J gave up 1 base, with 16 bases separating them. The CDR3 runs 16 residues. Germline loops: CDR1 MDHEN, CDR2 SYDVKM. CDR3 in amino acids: CASTLREEGNTGELFF. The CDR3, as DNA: TGTGCCAGCACCCTTAGGGAGGAGGGGAACACCGGGGAGCTGTTTTTT.

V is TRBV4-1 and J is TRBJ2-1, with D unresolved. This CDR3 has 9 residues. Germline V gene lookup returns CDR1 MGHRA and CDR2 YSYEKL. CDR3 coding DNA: TGCGGCGAGTACAATGAGCAGTTCTTC. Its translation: CGEYNEQFF.

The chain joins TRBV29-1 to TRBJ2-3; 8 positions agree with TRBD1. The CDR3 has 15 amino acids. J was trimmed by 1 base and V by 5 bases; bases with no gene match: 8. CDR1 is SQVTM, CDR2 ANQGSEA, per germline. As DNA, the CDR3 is TGCAGCGTTCAGCCAGGGGGCTGGGGCACAGATACGCAGTATTTT. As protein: CSVQPGGWGTDTQYF.

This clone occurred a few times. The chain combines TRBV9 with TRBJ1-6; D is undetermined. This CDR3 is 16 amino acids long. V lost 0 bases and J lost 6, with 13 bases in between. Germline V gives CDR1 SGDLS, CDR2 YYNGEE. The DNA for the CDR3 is TGTGCCAGCAGCGTAGTTTTCAGAATGATTAATTCACCCCTCCACTTT. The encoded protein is CASSVVFRMINSPLHF.

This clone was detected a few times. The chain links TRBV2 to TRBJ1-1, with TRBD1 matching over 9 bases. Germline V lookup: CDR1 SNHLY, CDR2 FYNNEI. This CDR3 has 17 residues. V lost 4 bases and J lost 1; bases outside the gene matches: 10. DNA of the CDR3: TGTGCCAGCAGTGGGAGGCTAGGGACAGGGCGGAACACTGAAGCTTTCTTT. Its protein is CASSGRLGTGRNTEAFF.

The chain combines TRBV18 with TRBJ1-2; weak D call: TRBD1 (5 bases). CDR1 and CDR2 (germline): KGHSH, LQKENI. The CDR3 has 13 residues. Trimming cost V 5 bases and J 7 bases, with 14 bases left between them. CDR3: CASSATGEGGYTF. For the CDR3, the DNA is TGTGCCAGCTCAGCGACGGGGGAAGGTGGCTACACCTTC.

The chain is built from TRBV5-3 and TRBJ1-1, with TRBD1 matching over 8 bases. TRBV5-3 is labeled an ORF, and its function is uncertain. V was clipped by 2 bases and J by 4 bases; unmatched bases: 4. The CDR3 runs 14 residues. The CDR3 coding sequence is TGTGCCAGAAGCTTCCCCAGGGGGCTCACTGAAGCTTTCTTT. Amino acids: CARSFPRGLTEAFF.

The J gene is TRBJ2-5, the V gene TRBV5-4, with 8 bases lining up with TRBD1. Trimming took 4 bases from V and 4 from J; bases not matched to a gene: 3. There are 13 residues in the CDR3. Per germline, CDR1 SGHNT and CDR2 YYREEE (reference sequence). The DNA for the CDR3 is TGTGCCAGCAGCATCGGACAGGGAGAGACCCAGTACTTC. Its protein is CASSIGQGETQYF.

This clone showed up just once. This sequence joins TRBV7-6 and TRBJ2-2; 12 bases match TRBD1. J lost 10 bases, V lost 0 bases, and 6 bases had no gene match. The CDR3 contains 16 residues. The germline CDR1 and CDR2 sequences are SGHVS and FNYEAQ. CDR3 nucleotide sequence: TGTGCCAGCAGCTTAGCGGGACAGGGGGCATTCTTGGAGCTGTTTTTT. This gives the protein CASSLAGQGAFLELFF.

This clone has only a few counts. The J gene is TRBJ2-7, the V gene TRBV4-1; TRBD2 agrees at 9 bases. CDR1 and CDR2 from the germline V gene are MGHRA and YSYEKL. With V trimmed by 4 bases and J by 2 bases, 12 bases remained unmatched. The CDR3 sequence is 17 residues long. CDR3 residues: CASSLGPTSGFTYEQYF. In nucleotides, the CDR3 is TGCGCCAGCAGCCTTGGCCCGACTAGCGGTTTCACCTACGAGCAGTACTTC.

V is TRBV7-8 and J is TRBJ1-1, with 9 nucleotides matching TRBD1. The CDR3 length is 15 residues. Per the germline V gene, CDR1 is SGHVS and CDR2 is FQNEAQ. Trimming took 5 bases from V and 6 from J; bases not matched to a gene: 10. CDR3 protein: CASSTNRGRISEAFF. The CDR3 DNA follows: TGTGCCAGCAGCACGAACAGGGGGCGGATATCTGAAGCTTTCTTT.

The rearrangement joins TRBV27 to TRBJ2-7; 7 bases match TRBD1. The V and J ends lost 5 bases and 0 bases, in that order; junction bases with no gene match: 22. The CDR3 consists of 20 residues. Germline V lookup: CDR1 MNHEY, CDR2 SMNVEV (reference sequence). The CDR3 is CASSLPDLTNLGQSSYEQYF. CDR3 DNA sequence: TGTGCCAGCAGTCTGCCGGACCTAACAAACTTGGGACAGAGCTCCTACGAGCAGTACTTC.

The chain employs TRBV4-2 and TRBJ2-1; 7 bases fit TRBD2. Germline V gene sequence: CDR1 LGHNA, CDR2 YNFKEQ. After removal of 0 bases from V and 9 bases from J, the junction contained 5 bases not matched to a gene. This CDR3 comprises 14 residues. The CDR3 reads CASSQDIGGGEQFF. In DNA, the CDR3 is TGTGCCAGCAGCCAAGATATTGGGGGGGGTGAGCAGTTCTTC.

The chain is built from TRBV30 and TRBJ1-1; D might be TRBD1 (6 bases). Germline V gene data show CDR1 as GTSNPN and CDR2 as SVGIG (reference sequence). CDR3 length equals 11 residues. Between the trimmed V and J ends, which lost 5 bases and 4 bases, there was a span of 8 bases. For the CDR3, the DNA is TGTGCCTGGCAGGGGTCCACTGAAGCTTTCTTT. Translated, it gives CAWQGSTEAFF.

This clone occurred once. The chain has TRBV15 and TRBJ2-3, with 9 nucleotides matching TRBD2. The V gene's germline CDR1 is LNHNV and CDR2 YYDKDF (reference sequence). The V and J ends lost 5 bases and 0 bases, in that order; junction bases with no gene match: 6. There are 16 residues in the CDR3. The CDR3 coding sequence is TGTGCCACCAGCGCACGACTAGCGGCAAGCACAGATACGCAGTATTTT. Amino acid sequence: CATSARLAASTDTQYF.

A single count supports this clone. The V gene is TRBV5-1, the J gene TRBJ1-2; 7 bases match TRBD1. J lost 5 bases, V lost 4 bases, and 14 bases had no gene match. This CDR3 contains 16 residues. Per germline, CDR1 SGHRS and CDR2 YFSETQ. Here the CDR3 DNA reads TGCGCCAGCAGCATGAACAGGGGTAGCAGAGATTATGGCTACACCTTC. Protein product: CASSMNRGSRDYGYTF. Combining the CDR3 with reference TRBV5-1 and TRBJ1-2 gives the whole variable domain KAGVTQTPRYLIKTRGQQVTLSCSPISGHRSVSWYQQTPGQGLQFLFEYFSETQRNKGNFPGRFSGRQFSNSRSEMNVSTLELGDSALYLCASSMNRGSRDYGYTFGSGTRLTVV.

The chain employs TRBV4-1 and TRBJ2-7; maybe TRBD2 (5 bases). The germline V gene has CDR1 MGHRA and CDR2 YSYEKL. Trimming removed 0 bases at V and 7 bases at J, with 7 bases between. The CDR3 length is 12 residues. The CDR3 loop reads CASSQDPGEQYF. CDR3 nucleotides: TGCGCCAGCAGCCAAGATCCGGGGGAGCAGTACTTC.

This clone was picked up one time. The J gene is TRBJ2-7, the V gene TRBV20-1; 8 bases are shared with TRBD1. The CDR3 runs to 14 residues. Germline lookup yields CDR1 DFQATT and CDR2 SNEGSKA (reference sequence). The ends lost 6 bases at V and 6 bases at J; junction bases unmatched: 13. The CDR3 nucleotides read TGCAGTGCCAGTCCCATTGACAGGGGTACCGAGCAGTACTTC. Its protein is CSASPIDRGTEQYF.

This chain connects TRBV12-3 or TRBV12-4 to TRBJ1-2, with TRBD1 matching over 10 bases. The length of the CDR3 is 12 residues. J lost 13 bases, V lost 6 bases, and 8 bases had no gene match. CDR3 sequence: CASSFRQGAGTF. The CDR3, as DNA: TGTGCCAGCAGCTTCCGACAGGGGGCCGGCACCTTC.

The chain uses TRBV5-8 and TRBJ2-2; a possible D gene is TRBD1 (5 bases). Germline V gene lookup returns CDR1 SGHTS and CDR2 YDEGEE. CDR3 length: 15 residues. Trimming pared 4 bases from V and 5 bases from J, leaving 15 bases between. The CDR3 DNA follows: TGTGCCAGCAGCGCCAGGGTTCCGAGGACCGGGGAGCTGTTTTTT. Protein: CASSARVPRTGELFF.